The present entry profiles one TCR beta chain with its context. The junction does not match germline at one end; this may be a read error. The germline gives CDR1 SGHRS, CDR2 YFSETQ. There are 15 residues in the CDR3. This sample is drawn from a study of blood T cell repertoires in COVID-19. Study summary: COVID-19 samples collected from the United States, Italy and Spain covered acute and convalescent phases.

The repertoire was sequenced with immunoSEQ multiplex PCR; TCRdb's copy has only in-frame clones and lacks some. The repertoire includes about 60,000 clones, roughly 84% of them detected once, and around 16% sits in the top ten. Sequencing used peripheral blood. The V call is TRBV5-1, the J call TRBJ1-3; 9 nucleotides align to TRBD1. This TCR was recovered from a man in his sixties with COVID-19, enrolled during active disease. CDR3 sequence reads: CASRLGQGSGNTIYF. The CDR3 region has the DNA TGCGCCAGCAGGTTGGGACAGGGTTCTGGAAACACCATATATTTT.